This T cell receptor (beta chain) was profiled in a study of tumor-infiltrating lymphocytes in oesophageal squamous cell carcinoma. TCRdb recomputed calls from the PCR reads with MiXCR, one row per CDR3 protein. The data hold 21,000 or so distinct CDR3 sequences, with more than 30% observed a single time. This CDR3 is built from 16 residues. Germline assignment: CDR1 MNHNS and CDR2 SASEGT. The sequencing sample was made of esophageal tumor tissue. The TCR originated in a male donor with esophageal squamous cell carcinoma. The chain uses TRBV6-1 and TRBJ2-1; 9 nucleotides line up with TRBD1. With the DNA end fitting TRBJ2-7 better, the J assignment may be wrong. Here the CDR3 reads CASSDESRDRDYEQYF. In nucleotides, the CDR3 is TGTGCCAGCAGTGACGAGTCACGGGACAGGGACTACGAGCAGTACTTC.